This TCR beta chain was captured by sequencing in a study of blood T cell repertoires in COVID-19. Study-wide background: Spain, Italy and the United States supplied samples that represented acute and convalescent COVID-19. Sample material is recorded as cDNA or gDNA derived from T cells, B-cell-depleted T cells, or PBMCs.

How the authors handled the data: Nucleated cell counts were estimated from reference gene primer amplification. Sequenced by immunoSEQ multiplex PCR; TCRdb stores in-frame clones only, minus some. The D gene and trimming were derived from the DNA, and the V and J assignments and clone size from that table. Of 150,000 to 200,000 clones listed, more than 75% are singletons. Recruitment covered 25 or so US areas and drew participants whose ages spanned about 18 to 89 years. The CDR3 contains 13 residues. With 5 bases removed from V and 5 bases from J, the gap between germline ends came to 12 bases. Germline CDR1 and CDR2: SGHVS and FQNEAQ.

This rearrangement joins TRBV7-8 to TRBJ2-5; D uncertain. The specimen sequenced was PBMCs or T cells enriched from blood (not recorded which). The source of this sequence is a woman between 50 and 59 years old with acute COVID-19. CDR3 DNA: TGTGCCAGCAGCCGCCCAGTGGAGGAGACCCAGTACTTC. Translated: CASSRPVEETQYF.